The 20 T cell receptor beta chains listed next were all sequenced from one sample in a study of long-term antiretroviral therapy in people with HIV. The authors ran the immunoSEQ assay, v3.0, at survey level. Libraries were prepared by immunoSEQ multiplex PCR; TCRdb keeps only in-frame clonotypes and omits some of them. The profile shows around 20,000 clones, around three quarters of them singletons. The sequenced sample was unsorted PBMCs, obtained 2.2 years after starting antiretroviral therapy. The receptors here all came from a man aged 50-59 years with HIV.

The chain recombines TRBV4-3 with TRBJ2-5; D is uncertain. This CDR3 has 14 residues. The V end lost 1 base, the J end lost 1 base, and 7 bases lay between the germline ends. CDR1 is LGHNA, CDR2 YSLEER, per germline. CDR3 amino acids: CASSQALGQETQYF. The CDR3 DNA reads TGCGCCAGCAGCCAAGCTCTGGGCCAAGAGACCCAGTACTTC.

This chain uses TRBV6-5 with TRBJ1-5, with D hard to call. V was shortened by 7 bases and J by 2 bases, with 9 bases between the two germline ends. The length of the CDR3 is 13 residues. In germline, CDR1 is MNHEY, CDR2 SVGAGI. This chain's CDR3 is CASKTRGNQPQHF. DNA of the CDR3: TGTGCCAGCAAAACCCGCGGCAATCAGCCCCAGCATTTT.

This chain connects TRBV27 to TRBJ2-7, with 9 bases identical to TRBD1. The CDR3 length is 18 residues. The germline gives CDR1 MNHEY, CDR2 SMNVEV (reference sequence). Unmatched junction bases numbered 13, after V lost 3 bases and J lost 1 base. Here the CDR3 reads CASSLRGQGGALSYEQYF. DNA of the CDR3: TGTGCCAGCAGTTTGAGGGGACAGGGTGGTGCGCTATCCTACGAGCAGTACTTC.

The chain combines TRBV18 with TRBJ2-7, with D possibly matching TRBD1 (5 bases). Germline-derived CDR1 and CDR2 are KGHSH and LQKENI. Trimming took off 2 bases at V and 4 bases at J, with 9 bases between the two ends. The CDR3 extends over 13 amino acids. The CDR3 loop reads CASSPSGMYEQYF. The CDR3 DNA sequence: TGTGCCAGCTCACCATCAGGGATGTACGAGCAGTACTTC.

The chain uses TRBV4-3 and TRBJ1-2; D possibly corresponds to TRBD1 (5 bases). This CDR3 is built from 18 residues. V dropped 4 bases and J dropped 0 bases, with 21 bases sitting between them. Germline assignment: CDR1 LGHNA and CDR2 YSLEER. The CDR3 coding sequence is TGCGCCAGCAGCCGTAACCCCGACAGATTAGGTTCTAACTATGGCTACACCTTC. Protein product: CASSRNPDRLGSNYGYTF.

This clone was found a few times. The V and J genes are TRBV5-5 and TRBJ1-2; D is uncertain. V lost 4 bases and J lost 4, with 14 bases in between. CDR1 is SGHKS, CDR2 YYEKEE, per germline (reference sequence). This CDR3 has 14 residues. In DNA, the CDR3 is TGTGCCAGCAGCATTTGGTTGGACTTCTATGGCTACACCTTC. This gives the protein CASSIWLDFYGYTF.

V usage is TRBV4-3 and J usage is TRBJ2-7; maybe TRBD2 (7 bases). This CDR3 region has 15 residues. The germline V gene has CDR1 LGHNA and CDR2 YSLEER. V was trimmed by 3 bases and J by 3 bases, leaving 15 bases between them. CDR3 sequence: CASSQGWGGGYEQYF. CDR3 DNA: TGCGCCAGCAGCCAGGGTTGGGGAGGGGGCTACGAGCAGTACTTC.

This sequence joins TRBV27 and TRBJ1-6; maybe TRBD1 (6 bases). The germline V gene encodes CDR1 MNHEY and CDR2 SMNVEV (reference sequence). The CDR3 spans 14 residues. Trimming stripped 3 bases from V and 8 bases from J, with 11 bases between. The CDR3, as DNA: TGTGCCAGCAGTTTCCAGGGGCTGGATTCACCCCTCCACTTT. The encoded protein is CASSFQGLDSPLHF.

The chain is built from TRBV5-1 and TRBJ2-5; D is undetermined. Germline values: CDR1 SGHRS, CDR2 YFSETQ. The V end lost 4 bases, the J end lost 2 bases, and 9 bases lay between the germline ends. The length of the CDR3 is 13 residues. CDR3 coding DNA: TGCGCCAGCAGCCTGACGGCTCAAGAGACCCAGTACTTC. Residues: CASSLTAQETQYF.

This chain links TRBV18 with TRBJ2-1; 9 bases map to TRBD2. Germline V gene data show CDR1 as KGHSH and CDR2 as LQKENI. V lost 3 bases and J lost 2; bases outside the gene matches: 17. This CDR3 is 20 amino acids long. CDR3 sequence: CASSPPRGRSGSGPYNEQFF. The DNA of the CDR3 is TGTGCCAGCTCACCCCCTCGAGGGCGTAGCGGGAGCGGCCCCTACAATGAGCAGTTCTTC.

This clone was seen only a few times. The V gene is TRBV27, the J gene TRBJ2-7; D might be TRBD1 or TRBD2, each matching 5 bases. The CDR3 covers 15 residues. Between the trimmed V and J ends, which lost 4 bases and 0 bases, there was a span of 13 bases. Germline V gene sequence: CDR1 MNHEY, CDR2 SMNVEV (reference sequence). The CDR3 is CASSSIFGTSYEQYF. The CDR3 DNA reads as TGTGCCAGCAGTTCCATTTTCGGGACCTCCTACGAGCAGTACTTC.

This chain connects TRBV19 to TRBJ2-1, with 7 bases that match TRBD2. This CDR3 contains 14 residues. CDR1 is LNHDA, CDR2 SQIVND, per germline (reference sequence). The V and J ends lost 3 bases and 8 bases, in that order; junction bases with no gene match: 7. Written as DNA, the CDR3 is TGTGCCAGTAGTATGGACGGGAGGTACGATGAGCAGTTCTTC. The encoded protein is CASSMDGRYDEQFF. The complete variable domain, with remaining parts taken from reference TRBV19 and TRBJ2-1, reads DGGITQSPKYLFRKEGQNVTLSCEQNLNHDAMYWYRQDPGQGLRLIYYSQIVNDFQKGDIAEGYSVSREKKESFPLTVTSAQKNPTAFYLCASSMDGRYDEQFFGPGTRLTVL.

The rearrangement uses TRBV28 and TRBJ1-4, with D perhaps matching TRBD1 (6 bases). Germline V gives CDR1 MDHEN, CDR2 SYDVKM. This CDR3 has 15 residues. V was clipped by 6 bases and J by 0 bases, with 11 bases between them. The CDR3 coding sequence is TGTGCCAGCAGCCAGGGGCTGGCAACTAATGAAAAACTGTTTTTT. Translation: CASSQGLATNEKLFF.

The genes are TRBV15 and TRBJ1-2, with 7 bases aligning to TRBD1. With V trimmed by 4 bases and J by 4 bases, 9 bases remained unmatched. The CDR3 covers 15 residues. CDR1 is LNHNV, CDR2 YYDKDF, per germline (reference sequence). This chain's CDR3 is CATSKWSQGGYGYTF. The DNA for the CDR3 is TGTGCCACCAGCAAGTGGTCCCAGGGGGGCTATGGCTACACCTTC.

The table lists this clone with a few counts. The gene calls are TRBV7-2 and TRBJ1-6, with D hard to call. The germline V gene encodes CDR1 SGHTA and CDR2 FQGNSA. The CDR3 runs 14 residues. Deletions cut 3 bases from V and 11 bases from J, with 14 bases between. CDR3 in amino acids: CASSLGPSSPPLHF. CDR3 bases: TGTGCCAGCAGCTTGGGTCCCTCTTCTCCACCCCTCCACTTT.

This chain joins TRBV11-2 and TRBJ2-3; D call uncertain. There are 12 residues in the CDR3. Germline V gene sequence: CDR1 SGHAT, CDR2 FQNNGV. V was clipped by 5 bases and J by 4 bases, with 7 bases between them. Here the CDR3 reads CASSLEADTQYF. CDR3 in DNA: TGTGCCAGCAGCCTTGAAGCAGATACGCAGTATTTT.

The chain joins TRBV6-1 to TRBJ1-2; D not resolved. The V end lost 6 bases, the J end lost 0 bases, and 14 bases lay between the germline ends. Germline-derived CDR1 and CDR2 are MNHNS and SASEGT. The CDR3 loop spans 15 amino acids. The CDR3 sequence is CASSPRETANYGYTF. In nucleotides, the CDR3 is TGTGCCAGCAGCCCCCGGGAGACCGCTAACTATGGCTACACCTTC.

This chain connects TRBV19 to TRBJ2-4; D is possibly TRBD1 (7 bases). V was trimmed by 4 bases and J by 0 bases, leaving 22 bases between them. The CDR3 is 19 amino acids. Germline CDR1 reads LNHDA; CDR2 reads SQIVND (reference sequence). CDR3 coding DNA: TGTGCCAGTAGTAGGGGTTGGCGGGACAGTACTTCAGCCAAAAACATTCAGTACTTC. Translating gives CASSRGWRDSTSAKNIQYF.

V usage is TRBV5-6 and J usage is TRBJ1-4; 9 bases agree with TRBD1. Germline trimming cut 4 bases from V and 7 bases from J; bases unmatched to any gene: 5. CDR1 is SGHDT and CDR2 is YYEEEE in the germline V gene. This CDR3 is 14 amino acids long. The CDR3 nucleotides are TGTGCCAGCAGCCGGACAGGGGCTGCTGAAAAACTGTTTTTT. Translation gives CASSRTGAAEKLFF.

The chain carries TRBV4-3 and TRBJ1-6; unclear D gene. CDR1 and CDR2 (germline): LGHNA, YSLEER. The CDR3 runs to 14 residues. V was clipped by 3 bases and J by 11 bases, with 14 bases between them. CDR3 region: CASSQVRPRPPLHF. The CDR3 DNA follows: TGCGCCAGCAGCCAGGTCCGCCCCCGTCCACCCCTCCACTTT.